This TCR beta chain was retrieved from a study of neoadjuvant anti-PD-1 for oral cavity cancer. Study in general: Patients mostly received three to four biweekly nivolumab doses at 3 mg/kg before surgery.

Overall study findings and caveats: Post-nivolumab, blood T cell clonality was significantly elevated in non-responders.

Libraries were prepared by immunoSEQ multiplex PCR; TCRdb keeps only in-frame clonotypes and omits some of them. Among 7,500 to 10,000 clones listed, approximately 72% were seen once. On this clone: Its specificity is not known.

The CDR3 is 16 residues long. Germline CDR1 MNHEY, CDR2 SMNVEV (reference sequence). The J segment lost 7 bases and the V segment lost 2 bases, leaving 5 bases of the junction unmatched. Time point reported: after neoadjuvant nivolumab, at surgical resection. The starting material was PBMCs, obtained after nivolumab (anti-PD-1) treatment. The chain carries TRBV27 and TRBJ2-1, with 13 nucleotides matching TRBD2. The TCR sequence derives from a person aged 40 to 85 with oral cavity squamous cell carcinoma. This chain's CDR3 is CASSLRLAGGRNEQFF. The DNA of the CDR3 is TGTGCCAGCAGTTTAAGACTAGCGGGAGGTAGAAATGAGCAGTTCTTC.